Included here is one T cell receptor (beta chain) sequence, with context. The antigen remains unidentified. The sample belongs to a study of T cells in Graves' hyperthyroidism and ophthalmopathy. Participants, patients aged 18 to 65, had newly diagnosed hyperthyroidism with a duration under 2 months. Exclusion criteria comprised uncontrolled infection, other autoimmune disease, pregnancy or lactation. The TCR beta CDR3 regions underwent amplification using RNA transcripts as the source. The HTBI primer set drove a first-round RT-PCR of the TCR CDR3. Using its own MiXCR run on the multiplex PCR reads, TCRdb lists one record per CDR3 protein. The sample contains roughly 400,000 distinct CDR3 sequences, approximately 14% of which appear only once. Study conclusions and caveats: From stable hyperthyroidism, ophthalmopathy was separated by a 13 V-J model.

The clonotype was recovered from a woman in her late teens or twenties with Graves' hyperthyroidism that later progressed to Graves' ophthalmopathy. Source material: blood.

CDR3 in amino acids: CSVGTGSNTGELFF. DNA for the CDR3: TGCAGCGTTGGGACAGGGTCAAACACCGGGGAGCTGTTTTTT. The rearrangement uses TRBV29-1 and TRBJ2-2; 8 bases align to TRBD1. Trimming at V came to 4 bases and at J to 2 bases, leaving 3 bases not matched to a gene. This CDR3 spans 14 amino acids. CDR1 and CDR2 (germline): SQVTM, ANQGSEA.